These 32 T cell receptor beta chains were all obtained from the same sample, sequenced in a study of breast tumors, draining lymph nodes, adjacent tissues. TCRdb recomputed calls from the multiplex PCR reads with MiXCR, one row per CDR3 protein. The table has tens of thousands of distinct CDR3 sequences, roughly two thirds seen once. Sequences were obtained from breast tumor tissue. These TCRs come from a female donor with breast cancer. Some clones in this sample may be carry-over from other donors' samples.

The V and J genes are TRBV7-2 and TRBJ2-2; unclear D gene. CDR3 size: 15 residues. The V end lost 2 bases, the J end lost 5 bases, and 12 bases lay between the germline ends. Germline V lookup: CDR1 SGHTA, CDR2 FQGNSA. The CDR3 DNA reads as TGTGCCAGCAGCTTAAGCGTCCTTAGGACCGGGGAGCTGTTTTTT. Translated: CASSLSVLRTGELFF.

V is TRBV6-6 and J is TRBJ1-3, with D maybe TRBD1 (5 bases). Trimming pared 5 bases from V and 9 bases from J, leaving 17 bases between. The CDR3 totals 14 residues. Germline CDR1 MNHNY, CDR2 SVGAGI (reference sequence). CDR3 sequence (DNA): TGTGCCAGCAGTACCGGGACTGGGGCCAGCACCATATATTTT. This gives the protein CASSTGTGASTIYF.

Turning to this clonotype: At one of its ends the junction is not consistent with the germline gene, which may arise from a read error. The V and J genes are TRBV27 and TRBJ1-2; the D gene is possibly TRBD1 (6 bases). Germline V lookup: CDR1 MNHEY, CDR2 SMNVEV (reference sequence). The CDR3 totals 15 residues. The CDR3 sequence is CAGSLFQTGRYGYTF. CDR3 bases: TGTGCCGGCAGTTTATTCCAGACAGGTCGCTATGGCTACACCTTC.

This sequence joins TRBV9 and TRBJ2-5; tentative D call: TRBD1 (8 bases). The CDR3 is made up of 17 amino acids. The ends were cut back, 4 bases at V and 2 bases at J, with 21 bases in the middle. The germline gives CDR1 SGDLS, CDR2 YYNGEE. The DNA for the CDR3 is TGTGCCAGCAGCCTAAGCGGACAGGGAGGGACGCAAGAGACCCAGTACTTC. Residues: CASSLSGQGGTQETQYF. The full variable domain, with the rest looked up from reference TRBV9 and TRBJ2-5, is DSGVTQTPKHLITATGQRVTLRCSPRSGDLSVYWYQQSLDQGLQFLIQYYNGEERAKGNILERFSAQQFPDLHSELNLSSLELGDSALYFCASSLSGQGGTQETQYFGPGTRLLVL.

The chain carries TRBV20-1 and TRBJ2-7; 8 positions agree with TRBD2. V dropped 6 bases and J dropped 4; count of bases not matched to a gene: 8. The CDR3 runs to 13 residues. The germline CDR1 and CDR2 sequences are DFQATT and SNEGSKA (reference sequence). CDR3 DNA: TGCAGTGCCGGGAGCGGGGGAGGGTACGAGCAGTACTTC. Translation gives CSAGSGGGYEQYF.

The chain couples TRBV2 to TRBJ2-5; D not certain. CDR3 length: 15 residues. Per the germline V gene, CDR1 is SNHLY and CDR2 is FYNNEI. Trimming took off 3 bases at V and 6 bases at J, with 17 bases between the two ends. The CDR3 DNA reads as TGTGCCAGCAGTGAGTACGGGCAGCGAAAACAGACCCAGTACTTC. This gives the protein CASSEYGQRKQTQYF. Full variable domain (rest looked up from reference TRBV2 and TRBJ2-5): EPEVTQTPSHQVTQMGQEVILRCVPISNHLYFYWYRQILGQKVEFLVSFYNNEISEKSEIFDDQFSVERPDGSNFTLKIRSTKLEDSAMYFCASSEYGQRKQTQYFGPGTRLLVL.

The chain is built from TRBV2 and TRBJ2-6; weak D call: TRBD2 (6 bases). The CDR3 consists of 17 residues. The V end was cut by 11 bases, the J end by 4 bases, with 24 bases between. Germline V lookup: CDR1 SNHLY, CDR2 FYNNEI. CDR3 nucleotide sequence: TGTGCCTGCCCCAAGAACTATGGGGGGAAAGGGGCCAACGTCCTGACTTTC. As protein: CACPKNYGGKGANVLTF.

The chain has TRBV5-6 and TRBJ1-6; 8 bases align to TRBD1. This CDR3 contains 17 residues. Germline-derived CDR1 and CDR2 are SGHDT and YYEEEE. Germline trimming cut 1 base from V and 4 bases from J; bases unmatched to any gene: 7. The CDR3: CASSLRLRDRYNSPLHF. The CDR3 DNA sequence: TGTGCCAGCAGCTTGAGATTGAGGGACAGGTATAATTCACCCCTCCACTTT.

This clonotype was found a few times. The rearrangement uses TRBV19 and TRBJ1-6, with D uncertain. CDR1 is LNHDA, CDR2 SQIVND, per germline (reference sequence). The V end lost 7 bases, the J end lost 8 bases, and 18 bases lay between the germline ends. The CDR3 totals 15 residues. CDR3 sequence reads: CASTTAAGDDSPLHF. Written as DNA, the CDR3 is TGTGCCAGTACAACGGCTGCAGGTGACGATTCACCCCTCCACTTT.

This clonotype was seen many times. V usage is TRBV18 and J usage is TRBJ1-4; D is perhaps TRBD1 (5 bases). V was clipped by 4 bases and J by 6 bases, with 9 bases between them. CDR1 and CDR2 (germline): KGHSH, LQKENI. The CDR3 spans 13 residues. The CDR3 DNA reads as TGTGCCAGCTCACGCAGCAGGGATGAAAAACTGTTTTTT. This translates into CASSRSRDEKLFF.

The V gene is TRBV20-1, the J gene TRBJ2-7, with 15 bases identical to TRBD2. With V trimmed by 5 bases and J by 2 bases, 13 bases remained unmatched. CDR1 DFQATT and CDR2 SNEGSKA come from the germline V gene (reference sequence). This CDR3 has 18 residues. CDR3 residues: CSAHLSGLAGGVTYEQYF. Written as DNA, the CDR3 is TGCAGTGCTCATCTATCCGGACTAGCGGGGGGGGTAACCTACGAGCAGTACTTC.

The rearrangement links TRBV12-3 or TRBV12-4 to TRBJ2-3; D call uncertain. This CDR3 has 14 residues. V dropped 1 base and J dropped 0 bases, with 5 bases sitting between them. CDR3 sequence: CASSLGQSTDTQYF. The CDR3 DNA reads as TGTGCCAGCAGTTTAGGGCAGAGCACAGATACGCAGTATTTT.

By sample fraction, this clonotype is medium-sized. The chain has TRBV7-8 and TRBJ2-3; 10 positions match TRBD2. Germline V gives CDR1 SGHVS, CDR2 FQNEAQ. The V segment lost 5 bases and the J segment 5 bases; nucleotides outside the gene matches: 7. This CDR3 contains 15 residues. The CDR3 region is CASSRAGGPVDTQYF. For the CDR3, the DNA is TGTGCCAGCAGCCGAGCGGGAGGGCCGGTAGATACGCAGTATTTT.

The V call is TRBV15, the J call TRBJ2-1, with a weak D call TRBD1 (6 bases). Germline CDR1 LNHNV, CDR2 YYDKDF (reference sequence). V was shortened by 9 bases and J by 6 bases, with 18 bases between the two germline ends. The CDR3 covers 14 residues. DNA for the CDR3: TGTGCCACTACAGTTGGGGGCAATGGCAATGAGCAGTTCTTC. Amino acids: CATTVGGNGNEQFF.

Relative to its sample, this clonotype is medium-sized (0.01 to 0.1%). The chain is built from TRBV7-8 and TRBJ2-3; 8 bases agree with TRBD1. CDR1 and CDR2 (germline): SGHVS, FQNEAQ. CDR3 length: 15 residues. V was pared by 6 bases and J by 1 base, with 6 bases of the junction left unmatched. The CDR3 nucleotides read TGTGCCAGCAGAAAGGGACAGGCCCGCACAGATACGCAGTATTTT. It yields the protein CASRKGQARTDTQYF.

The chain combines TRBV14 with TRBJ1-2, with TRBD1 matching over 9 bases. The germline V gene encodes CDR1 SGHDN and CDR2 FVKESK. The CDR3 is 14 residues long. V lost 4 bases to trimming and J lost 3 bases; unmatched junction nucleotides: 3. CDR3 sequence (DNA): TGTGCCAGCAGCCCGGGACAGGGCTACTATGGCTACACCTTC. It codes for CASSPGQGYYGYTF.

CDR3 DNA sequence: TGTGCCAGCGGCTACGGGACAGTTGAAAAACTGTTTTTT. Protein product: CASGYGTVEKLFF. The gene calls are TRBV7-9 and TRBJ1-4, with TRBD1 identical over 7 bases. Germline CDR1 reads SEHNR; CDR2 reads FQNEAQ (reference sequence). CDR3 length: 13 residues. Trimming removed 8 bases from V and 7 bases from J; junction bases left unmatched: 7.

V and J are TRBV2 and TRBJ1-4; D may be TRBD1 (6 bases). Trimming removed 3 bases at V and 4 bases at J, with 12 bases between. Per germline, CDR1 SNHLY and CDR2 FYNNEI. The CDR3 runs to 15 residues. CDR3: CASSEQGQSNEKLFF. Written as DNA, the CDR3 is TGTGCCAGCAGTGAGCAAGGACAGAGTAATGAAAAACTGTTTTTT. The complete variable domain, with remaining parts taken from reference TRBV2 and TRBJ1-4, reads EPEVTQTPSHQVTQMGQEVILRCVPISNHLYFYWYRQILGQKVEFLVSFYNNEISEKSEIFDDQFSVERPDGSNFTLKIRSTKLEDSAMYFCASSEQGQSNEKLFFGSGTQLSVL.

CDR3 DNA: TGTGCCAGCAGCCTAACTCCGAAATACGAGCAGTACTTC. Translating gives CASSLTPKYEQYF. The chain recombines TRBV7-9 with TRBJ2-7; D not resolved. CDR1 is SEHNR and CDR2 is FQNEAQ in the germline V gene (reference sequence). CDR3 size: 13 residues. The germline V and J ends were trimmed by 5 bases and 4 bases, with 12 bases remaining between them.

The CDR3 spells CASSSDGSEQYF. CDR3 DNA sequence: TGTGCCAGCTCATCGGACGGATCCGAGCAGTACTTC. The chain links TRBV18 to TRBJ2-7, with unresolved D. CDR3 length: 12 residues. Germline V gene data show CDR1 as KGHSH and CDR2 as LQKENI. The ends were cut back, 5 bases at V and 6 bases at J, with 11 bases in the middle. The full variable domain, in which reference TRBV18 and TRBJ2-7 provide the parts outside the CDR3, is NAGVMQNPRHLVRRRGQEARLRCSPMKGHSHVYWYRQLPEEGLKFMVYLQKENIIDESGMPKERFSAEFPKEGPSILRIQQVVRGDSAAYFCASSSDGSEQYFGPGTRLTVT.

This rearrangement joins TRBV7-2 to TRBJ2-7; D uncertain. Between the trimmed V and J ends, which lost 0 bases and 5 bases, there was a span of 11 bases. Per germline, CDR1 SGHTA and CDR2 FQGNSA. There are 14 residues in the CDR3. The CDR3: CASSLAPGIDEQYF. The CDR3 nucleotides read TGTGCCAGCAGCTTAGCGCCTGGGATTGACGAGCAGTACTTC. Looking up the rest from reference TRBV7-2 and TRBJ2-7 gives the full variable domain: GAGVSQSPSNKVTEKGKDVELRCDPISGHTALYWYRQSLGQGLEFLIYFQGNSAPDKSGLPSDRFSAERTGGSVSTLTIQRTQQEDSAVYLCASSLAPGIDEQYFGPGTRLTVT.

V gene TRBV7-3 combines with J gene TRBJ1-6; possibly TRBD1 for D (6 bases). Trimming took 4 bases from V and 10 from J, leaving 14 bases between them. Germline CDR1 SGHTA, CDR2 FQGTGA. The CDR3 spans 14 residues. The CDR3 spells CASSSHGGQSPLHF. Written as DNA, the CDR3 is TGTGCCAGCAGCTCCCACGGGGGGCAATCACCCCTCCACTTT.

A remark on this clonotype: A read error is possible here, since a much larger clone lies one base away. CDR3 nucleotides: TGTGCCAGCAGCCTGGGGGGGACTGGAGCTTTCTTT. This gives the protein CASSLGGTGAFF. The V gene is TRBV7-9, the J gene TRBJ1-1, with D possibly matching TRBD1 (5 bases). This CDR3 is 12 amino acids long. Germline-derived CDR1 and CDR2 are SEHNR and FQNEAQ (reference sequence).

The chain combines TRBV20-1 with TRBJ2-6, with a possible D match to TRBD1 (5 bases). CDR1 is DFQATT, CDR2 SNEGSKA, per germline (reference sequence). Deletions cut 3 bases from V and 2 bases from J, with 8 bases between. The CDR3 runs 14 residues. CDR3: CSARGQAGANVLTF. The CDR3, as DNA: TGCAGTGCTAGGGGGCAGGCTGGGGCCAACGTCCTGACTTTC.

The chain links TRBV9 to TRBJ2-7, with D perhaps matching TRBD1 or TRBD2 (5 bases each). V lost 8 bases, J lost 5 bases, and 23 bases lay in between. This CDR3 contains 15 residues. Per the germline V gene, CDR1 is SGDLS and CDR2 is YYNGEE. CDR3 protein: CARGVAPGPGDEQYF. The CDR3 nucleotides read TGTGCCAGGGGGGTAGCCCCAGGCCCGGGTGACGAGCAGTACTTC.

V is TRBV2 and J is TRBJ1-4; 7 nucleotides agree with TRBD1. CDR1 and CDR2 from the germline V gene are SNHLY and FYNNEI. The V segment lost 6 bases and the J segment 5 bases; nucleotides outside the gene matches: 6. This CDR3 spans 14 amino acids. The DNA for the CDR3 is TGTGCCAGCAGCTTGACAGGGAAGAATGAAAAACTGTTTTTT. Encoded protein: CASSLTGKNEKLFF.

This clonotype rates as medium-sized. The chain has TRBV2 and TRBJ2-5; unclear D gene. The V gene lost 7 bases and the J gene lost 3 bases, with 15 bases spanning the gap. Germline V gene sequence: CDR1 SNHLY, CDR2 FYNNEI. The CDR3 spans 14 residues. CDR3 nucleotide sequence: TGTGCCAGCAATCGCGGTCTAAGCGAAGAGACCCAGTACTTC. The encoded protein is CASNRGLSEETQYF.

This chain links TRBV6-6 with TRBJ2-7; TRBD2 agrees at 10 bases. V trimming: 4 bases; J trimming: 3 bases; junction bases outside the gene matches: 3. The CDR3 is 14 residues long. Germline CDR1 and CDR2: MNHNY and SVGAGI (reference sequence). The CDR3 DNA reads TGTGCCAGCAGTTGGAGACTAGCGGGCTACGAGCAGTACTTC. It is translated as CASSWRLAGYEQYF.

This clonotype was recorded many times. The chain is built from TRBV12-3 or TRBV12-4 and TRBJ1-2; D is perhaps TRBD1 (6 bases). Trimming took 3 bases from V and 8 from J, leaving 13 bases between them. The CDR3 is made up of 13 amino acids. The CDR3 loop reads CASSFGRGRGYTF. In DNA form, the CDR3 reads TGTGCCAGCAGTTTTGGCAGGGGAAGGGGCTACACCTTC.

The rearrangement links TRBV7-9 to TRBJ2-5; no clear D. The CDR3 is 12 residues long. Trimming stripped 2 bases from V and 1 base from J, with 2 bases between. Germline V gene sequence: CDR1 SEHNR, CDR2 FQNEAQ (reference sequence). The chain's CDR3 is CASSLIQETQYF. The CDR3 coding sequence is TGTGCCAGCAGCTTAATCCAAGAGACCCAGTACTTC.

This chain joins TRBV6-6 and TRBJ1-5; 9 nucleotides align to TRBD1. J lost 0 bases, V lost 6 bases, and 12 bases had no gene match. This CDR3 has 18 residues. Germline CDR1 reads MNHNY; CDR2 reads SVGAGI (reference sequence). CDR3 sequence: CASRPTRQGDSSNQPQHF. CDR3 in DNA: TGTGCCAGCAGGCCGACTCGACAGGGGGACTCTAGCAATCAGCCCCAGCATTTT.

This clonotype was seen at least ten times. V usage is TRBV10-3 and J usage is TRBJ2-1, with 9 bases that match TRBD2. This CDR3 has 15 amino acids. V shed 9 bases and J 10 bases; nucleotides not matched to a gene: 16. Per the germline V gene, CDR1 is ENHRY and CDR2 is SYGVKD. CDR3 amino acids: CAIRGSSGTKWEQFF. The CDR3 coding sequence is TGTGCCATTAGGGGTTCTAGCGGGACTAAGTGGGAGCAGTTCTTC.